The 31 T cell receptor beta chains reported below all come from one sample, sequenced in a study of T-cell reconstitution after alpha-beta-depleted transplantation in children. Researchers prepared the TCRbeta library using unique molecular identifiers, the study reports. TCRdb fed the PCR reads into MiXCR, producing one record per CDR3 protein. The data hold approximately 500,000 distinct CDR3 sequences, with 25% to 30% observed a single time. Sequenced material: PBMCs, taken before TCRalphabeta/CD19-depleted stem cell transplant. The receptors here all came from a boy younger than two with Wiskott-Aldrich syndrome, due to receive a stem cell transplant.

The chain joins TRBV20-1 to TRBJ2-2, with D possibly being TRBD1 (8 bases). CDR1 DFQATT and CDR2 SNEGSKA come from the germline V gene (reference sequence). Between the trimmed V and J ends, which lost 3 bases and 6 bases, there was a span of 23 bases. The CDR3 has 17 residues. The CDR3 DNA sequence: TGCAGTGCTAGCGGGACAGGCCAATTTGGGGGGGCCGGGGAGCTGTTTTTT. This gives the protein CSASGTGQFGGAGELFF.

The rearrangement joins TRBV7-9 to TRBJ1-2; D possibly corresponds to TRBD1 (5 bases). This CDR3 has 14 residues. Trimming took 4 bases from V and 7 from J, leaving 16 bases between them. Germline CDR1 SEHNR, CDR2 FQNEAQ (reference sequence). CDR3 protein: CASSSQGGTAGYTF. Here the CDR3 DNA reads TGTGCCAGCAGCTCCCAGGGAGGGACCGCTGGCTACACCTTC.

DNA for the CDR3: TGCAGTGCTAGCTCAGGGATTCGTGAAGCTTTCTTT. As protein: CSASSGIREAFF. The chain joins TRBV20-1 to TRBJ1-1, with D possibly TRBD1 on 5 matching bases. The V end was cut by 3 bases, the J end by 7 bases, with 12 bases between. Germline assignment: CDR1 DFQATT and CDR2 SNEGSKA (reference sequence). This CDR3 contains 12 residues.

The chain joins TRBV9 to TRBJ2-1, with 8 bases lining up with TRBD2. V was clipped by 7 bases and J by 0 bases; unmatched bases: 3. Germline values: CDR1 SGDLS, CDR2 YYNGEE. The CDR3 is 14 amino acids. CDR3 residues: CASLSGSSYNEQFF. For the CDR3, the DNA is TGTGCCAGCTTGAGCGGGAGCTCCTACAATGAGCAGTTCTTC.

This clonotype came up a few times. V gene TRBV27 combines with J gene TRBJ2-2; the D gene is possibly TRBD2 (5 bases). The germline V gene encodes CDR1 MNHEY and CDR2 SMNVEV (reference sequence). The ends were cut back, 2 bases at V and 4 bases at J, with 8 bases in the middle. CDR3 length equals 14 residues. In DNA, the CDR3 is TGTGCCAGCAGTTTAAAAGGGAGCACCGGGGAGCTGTTTTTT. Translated: CASSLKGSTGELFF.

This clonotype was recorded many times. V gene TRBV29-1 combines with J gene TRBJ2-5; 8 bases map to TRBD2. CDR3 size: 12 residues. From germline, CDR1 is SQVTM and CDR2 ANQGSEA. V gave up 6 bases and J gave up 5 bases; unmatched junction bases: 5. In nucleotides, the CDR3 is TGCAGCGTCAGCGGGAGTAGGGAGACCCAGTACTTC. The encoded protein is CSVSGSRETQYF.

Turning to this clonotype: Likely a read error: the CDR3 ends without its conserved phenylalanine or tryptophan. The V and J genes are TRBV6-2 or TRBV6-3 and TRBJ2-7, with 7 bases lining up with TRBD2. V shed 4 bases, J shed 0 bases, and the junction held 6 bases outside the gene matches. The CDR3 is made up of 15 amino acids. In germline, CDR1 is MNHEY, CDR2 SVGEGT. The CDR3, as DNA: TGTGCCAGCAGTTCCCCGGGCGGGAGCTCCTACGAGCAGTACCTC. Translating it yields CASSSPGGSSYEQYL.

The chain is built from TRBV27 and TRBJ2-2; D is unresolved. The germline CDR1 and CDR2 sequences are MNHEY and SMNVEV (reference sequence). Trimming cost V 5 bases and J 3 bases, with 4 bases left between them. This CDR3 contains 12 residues. The CDR3 sequence is CASSTDTGELFF. DNA of the CDR3: TGTGCCAGCAGTACCGACACCGGGGAGCTGTTTTTT.

The chain joins TRBV29-1 to TRBJ2-1; D is unclear. The CDR3 consists of 10 residues. Germline V gives CDR1 SQVTM, CDR2 ANQGSEA. V was pared by 5 bases and J by 9 bases, with 8 bases between. The CDR3 loop is CSVSHREQFF. The CDR3 DNA is TGCAGCGTTTCCCATCGTGAGCAGTTCTTC.

The rearrangement uses TRBV12-3 or TRBV12-4 and TRBJ1-2; D call uncertain. The CDR3 runs 12 residues. Trimming stripped 5 bases from V and 8 bases from J, with 12 bases between. CDR3 in DNA: TGTGCCAGCAGTGGGGATGGTGGAGGCTACACCTTC. Translation: CASSGDGGGYTF.

This clonotype was seen a handful of times. The genes are TRBV9 and TRBJ2-5; 8 nucleotides match TRBD2. The J segment lost 2 bases and the V segment lost 2 bases, leaving 5 bases of the junction unmatched. Germline assignment: CDR1 SGDLS and CDR2 YYNGEE. This CDR3 region has 15 residues. This CDR3 is CASSVVTGGQETQYF. DNA of the CDR3: TGTGCCAGCAGCGTGGTGACGGGAGGGCAAGAGACCCAGTACTTC.

The V gene is TRBV5-1, the J gene TRBJ2-4; no reliable D call. V was pared by 4 bases and J by 13 bases, with 15 bases between. The CDR3 is 12 amino acids. Germline lookup yields CDR1 SGHRS and CDR2 YFSETQ. CDR3 sequence reads: CASSPDLSTQYF. The DNA for the CDR3 is TGCGCCAGCAGCCCGGACCTCTCAACACAGTACTTC. The whole variable domain, filled in from reference TRBV5-1 and TRBJ2-4, reads KAGVTQTPRYLIKTRGQQVTLSCSPISGHRSVSWYQQTPGQGLQFLFEYFSETQRNKGNFPGRFSGRQFSNSRSEMNVSTLELGDSALYLCASSPDLSTQYFGAGTRLSVL.

This clonotype was seen a few times. The chain combines TRBV2 with TRBJ2-1; D is uncertain. Germline V CDR1 and CDR2: SNHLY, FYNNEI. This CDR3 is 12 amino acids long. V lost 4 bases and J 5 bases, leaving 6 bases between the germline ends. The CDR3 nucleotides are TGTGCCAGCAGTGCTGGAAACAATGAGCAGTTCTTC. Residues: CASSAGNNEQFF.

The chain carries TRBV30 and TRBJ2-1; D may be TRBD2 (6 bases). CDR3 length equals 15 residues. Trimming took 0 bases from V and 2 from J, leaving 11 bases between them. Germline V lookup: CDR1 GTSNPN, CDR2 SVGIG (reference sequence). In nucleotides, the CDR3 is TGTGCCTGGAGTGTAATTACGGGAGCCTACAATGAGCAGTTCTTC. Translation: CAWSVITGAYNEQFF.

In DNA, the CDR3 is TGCGCCAGCAGCCTATATTTTAACACCGGGGAGCTGTTTTTT. Its protein is CASSLYFNTGELFF. This chain links TRBV5-1 with TRBJ2-2; D not certain. The germline V and J ends were trimmed by 4 bases and 2 bases, with 9 bases remaining between them. Germline loops: CDR1 SGHRS, CDR2 YFSETQ. The CDR3 covers 14 residues.

This chain links TRBV12-3 or TRBV12-4 with TRBJ2-1, with D maybe TRBD2 (5 bases). The CDR3 is made up of 13 amino acids. With 3 bases removed from V and 7 bases from J, the gap between germline ends came to 10 bases. The CDR3 sequence is CASSFAGGNEQFF. DNA of the CDR3: TGTGCCAGCAGTTTTGCCGGCGGGAATGAGCAGTTCTTC.

This clonotype was seen only a few times. The chain couples TRBV20-1 to TRBJ2-7; 7 nucleotides align to TRBD2. The CDR3 is 12 residues long. V lost 4 bases, J lost 6 bases, and 6 bases stayed unmatched. The V gene's germline CDR1 is DFQATT and CDR2 SNEGSKA (reference sequence). DNA for the CDR3: TGCAGTGCTATAAAACTAGCGACCGAGCAGTACTTC. Its protein is CSAIKLATEQYF.

As DNA, the CDR3 is TGTGCCAGCAGTGGACACGGGAACACTGAAGCTTTCTTT. The encoded protein is CASSGHGNTEAFF. The chain has TRBV2 and TRBJ1-1; D is unclear. V was shortened by 4 bases and J by 1 base, with 7 bases between the two germline ends. Germline values: CDR1 SNHLY, CDR2 FYNNEI. The CDR3 covers 13 residues.

The CDR3 sequence is CSASRDFSTDTQYF. CDR3 nucleotides: TGCAGTGCTAGCCGGGACTTCAGCACAGATACGCAGTATTTT. The V call is TRBV20-1, the J call TRBJ2-3, with D possibly TRBD2 on 6 matching bases. The CDR3 loop spans 14 amino acids. CDR1 is DFQATT, CDR2 SNEGSKA, per germline (reference sequence). Between the trimmed V and J ends, which lost 3 bases and 0 bases, there was a span of 10 bases.

This clonotype was observed a handful of times. The chain is built from TRBV2 and TRBJ1-4, with D tentatively TRBD1 (6 bases). Trimming removed 8 bases from V and 5 bases from J, with 15 bases in between. Germline lookup yields CDR1 SNHLY and CDR2 FYNNEI. The CDR3 runs 14 residues. The CDR3 sequence: CASGQLRGNEKLFF. The CDR3 region has the DNA TGTGCCAGCGGTCAGCTCAGGGGAAATGAAAAACTGTTTTTT.

The rearrangement links TRBV10-3 to TRBJ1-6; D might be TRBD1 (5 bases). The V end was cut by 0 bases, the J end by 8 bases, with 5 bases between. From germline, CDR1 is ENHRY and CDR2 SYGVKD. The CDR3 totals 13 residues. The DNA of the CDR3 is TGTGCCATCAGTGAGTCCAGGGATTCACCCCTCCACTTT. It specifies CAISESRDSPLHF.

The CDR3 DNA follows: TGTGCCAGCAGTGACCTAACCGGGACAGGGTCAACAGATACGCAGTATTTT. Translation gives CASSDLTGTGSTDTQYF. The chain has TRBV25-1 and TRBJ2-3; TRBD1 aligns across 9 bases. Germline V gene lookup returns CDR1 MGHDK and CDR2 SYGVNS. The CDR3 has 17 amino acids. V dropped 3 bases and J dropped 3; count of bases not matched to a gene: 10. Using reference TRBV25-1 and TRBJ2-3 for the parts outside the CDR3, the full variable domain is EADIYQTPRYLVIGTGKKITLECSQTMGHDKMYWYQQDPGMELHLIHYSYGVNSTEKGDLSSESTVSRIRTEHFPLTLESARPSHTSQYLCASSDLTGTGSTDTQYFGPGTRLTVL.

This clonotype has more than one count but fewer than ten. The chain has TRBV10-3 and TRBJ2-7; D is uncertain. The V end was cut by 2 bases, the J end by 3 bases, with 8 bases between. The CDR3 length is 13 residues. The germline V gene has CDR1 ENHRY and CDR2 SYGVKD. CDR3 coding DNA: TGTGCCATCAGTGAGGAGTGGAACTACGAGCAGTACTTC. It translates to CAISEEWNYEQYF.

A few counts support this clonotype. The chain employs TRBV2 and TRBJ2-7, with 11 bases identical to TRBD2. V lost 7 bases to trimming and J lost 7 bases; unmatched junction nucleotides: 9. CDR3 length: 14 residues. Per germline, CDR1 SNHLY and CDR2 FYNNEI. The CDR3, as DNA: TGTGCCAGCAATGTACTAGCGGGAGCTAAGGAGCAGTACTTC. Translating gives CASNVLAGAKEQYF.

This clonotype turned up a few times. The V gene is TRBV11-2, the J gene TRBJ1-1; D ambiguous. The CDR3 spans 13 residues. Germline V gene sequence: CDR1 SGHAT, CDR2 FQNNGV. V was cut by 2 bases and J by 7 bases, with 11 bases left in between. This CDR3 is CASSLNTDVEAFF. The CDR3 bases are TGTGCCAGCAGCTTAAATACGGATGTTGAAGCTTTCTTT.

This clonotype was observed a handful of times. This chain links TRBV10-3 with TRBJ2-1; TRBD2 matches at 8 bases. CDR3 size: 14 residues. Looked up from germline, CDR1 is ENHRY and CDR2 is SYGVKD. The ends lost 4 bases at V and 8 bases at J; junction bases unmatched: 7. CDR3 region: CAISGGTSFHEQFF. The CDR3 DNA reads as TGTGCCATCAGTGGCGGGACTAGTTTTCATGAGCAGTTCTTC.

The chain employs TRBV12-3 or TRBV12-4 and TRBJ2-7, with D perhaps TRBD1 or TRBD2 (5 bases each). Trimming took off 3 bases at V and 9 bases at J, with 12 bases between the two ends. CDR3 length equals 12 residues. The CDR3: CASSFRQGVQYF. The CDR3 DNA reads as TGTGCCAGCAGTTTTAGGCAGGGAGTGCAGTACTTC.

The V gene is TRBV20-1, the J gene TRBJ2-2; 8 nucleotides agree with TRBD2. This CDR3 is built from 14 residues. Germline V lookup: CDR1 DFQATT, CDR2 SNEGSKA (reference sequence). The CDR3 nucleotides read TGCAGCACAATCCGGGGGGGAGGCACCGGGGAGCTGTTTTTT. It translates to CSTIRGGGTGELFF.

The chain has TRBV12-3 or TRBV12-4 and TRBJ2-7; 7 nucleotides line up with TRBD2. CDR3 size: 13 residues. Trimming took 5 bases from V and 6 from J; bases not matched to a gene: 7. The CDR3 region has the DNA TGTGCCAGCAGTCACCGGACTAGTGGCGAGCAGTACTTC. Translation: CASSHRTSGEQYF.

The V call is TRBV12-3 or TRBV12-4, the J call TRBJ2-3, with 9 positions matching TRBD1. The CDR3 is 16 amino acids. V shed 6 bases, J shed 7 bases, and the junction held 14 bases outside the gene matches. As DNA, the CDR3 is TGTGCCAGCAGCTCCTTTCCGGGACAGGGAATAAATACGCAGTATTTT. This sequence encodes CASSSFPGQGINTQYF.

This clonotype was observed a few times. V usage is TRBV7-2 and J usage is TRBJ2-1; 8 bases align to TRBD2. CDR3 length: 16 amino acids. CDR1 is SGHTA, CDR2 FQGNSA, per germline. The V gene end was trimmed by 5 bases and the J gene end by 4 bases; junction bases not matched to a gene: 10. CDR3 sequence reads: CASSTIAGLGYNEQFF. The CDR3, as DNA: TGTGCCAGCAGCACCATAGCGGGATTGGGTTACAATGAGCAGTTCTTC.